This T cell receptor (beta chain) derives from a study of spatial heterogeneity in lung cancer. The study's findings and limits: At tumor resection, ubiquitous expanded TCRs were detected in blood more often than later.

Trimming shortened V by 8 bases and J by 0 bases, and 5 bases separated the two germline ends. The V gene's germline CDR1 is MNHEY and CDR2 SVGAGI. The CDR3 extends over 11 amino acids. This clonotype was counted many times. Its specificity is unknown. Indicated time point: sample taken at primary tumor resection. Whole RNA, which was extracted from tumor, nontumor lung tissue or frozen PBMC, was sequenced without any cell sorting. TCRdb processed the 5' RACE reads anew with MiXCR; each CDR3 protein has one entry. This table holds about 39,000 distinct CDR3 sequences, around 5.8% found once. The chain has TRBV6-5 and TRBJ2-7; a weak D match, TRBD2 (5 bases). This sample comprised PBMCs, obtained at surgery. This clonotype originated in a male donor with early-stage non-small cell lung cancer. The CDR3 nucleotides read TGTGCCAGCCGGGACTCCTACGAGCAGTACTTC. This gives the protein CASRDSYEQYF.